Given below is one T cell receptor (beta chain) in context. What it binds is not known. This entry belongs to a study of OX40 agonist ivuxolimab in advanced cancers. Study findings and constraints: Within 6 weeks, CD4+ and CD8+ blood T cells expanded clonally at 0.1 to 3.0 mg/kg. The average count of expanded clones was higher among CD8+ T cells than among CD4+. Clonal expansion in partial responders at 0.1-3.0 mg/kg ranked among the lowest.

Libraries were prepared by immunoSEQ multiplex PCR; TCRdb keeps only in-frame clonotypes and omits some of them. The data contain tens of thousands of clones, about 90% of them seen just once; the ten biggest clones take up under 0.4%. CDR1 SGDLS and CDR2 YYNGEE come from the germline V gene. The CDR3 consists of 14 residues. V gave up 6 bases and J gave up 0 bases, with 10 bases separating them. Blood sampling was done at baseline, cycle 4 day 1, and cycle 7 day 1. V and J are TRBV9 and TRBJ2-1; D uncertain. The source of this sequence is an adult with an advanced solid tumor such as melanoma, head and neck, liver or kidney cancer. Sample: CD4+ or CD8+ T cells sorted from blood, taken in a trial of the OX40 agonist ivuxolimab. The DNA of the CDR3 is TGTGCCAGCACCCCGGCCAGCTCCTACAATGAGCAGTTCTTC. Translated: CASTPASSYNEQFF.